This T cell receptor (beta chain) was found in a study of shared clonotypes between healthy human individuals. In its sample, this clone was seen once. Naivety among CD8 cells was defined by CD45RO negativity and positive CCR7 selection, thereby excluding terminally differentiated effector memory CD45RA+ cells. This CDR3 is built from 17 residues. Germline loops: CDR1 MNHEY, CDR2 SMNVEV (reference sequence). The J segment lost 7 bases and the V segment lost 1 base, leaving 7 bases of the junction unmatched. This table comes from immunoSEQ multiplex PCR, and its TCRdb copy is limited to in-frame clones, with some not included. The data hold around 1.9 million clones, with 85% to 95% observed a single time.

This rearrangement joins TRBV27 to TRBJ2-2; 12 bases fit TRBD2. The sequence was collected from a man younger than 35 in good health. Some clones in this sample may be carry-over from other donors' samples. Sequencing was carried out using naive CD8+ T cells from PBMCs. CDR3: CASSLLGLAGTDGELFF. DNA of the CDR3: TGTGCCAGCAGTTTATTAGGACTAGCGGGAACGGACGGGGAGCTGTTTTTT.